Described below is a single TCR beta chain sequence and its context. The data are from a study of cytomegalovirus exposure and HLA in healthy donors. With 60 Vbeta and 13 Jbeta primers, the PCR was carried out. Clones were read by immunoSEQ multiplex PCR, and TCRdb kept only the in-frame ones, dropping some. The sample has about 150,000 clones; 84% are singletons. The germline V gene encodes CDR1 SGHDT and CDR2 YYEEEE. The V segment lost 4 bases and the J segment 5 bases; nucleotides outside the gene matches: 5. The CDR3 consists of 13 residues. The chain combines TRBV5-6 with TRBJ1-2; 7 bases are shared with TRBD1. The sequence was obtained from a boy aged 2 to 9 in good health and CMV-seronegative. Sequences were obtained from PBMCs. The DNA of the CDR3 is TGTGCCAGCAGCCCAGGGGGATGGTATGGCTACACCTTC. Translated: CASSPGGWYGYTF. Combining the CDR3 with reference TRBV5-6 and TRBJ1-2 gives the whole variable domain DAGVTQSPTHLIKTRGQQVTLRCSPKSGHDTVSWYQQALGQGPQFIFQYYEEEERQRGNFPDRFSGHQFPNYSSELNVNALLLGDSALYLCASSPGGWYGYTFGSGTRLTVV.